Detailed here is one TCR beta chain. This specimen belongs to a study of blood T cell repertoires in COVID-19. Everyone who took part was roughly 18 to 89 years old, and they came from about two dozen US areas. Only in-frame clones appear in the TCRdb table, and some are missing; sequencing was by immunoSEQ multiplex PCR. The data contain about 460,000 clones, about nine tenths of them singletons. This CDR3 comprises 16 residues. The ends were cut back, 6 bases at V and 0 bases at J, with 17 bases in the middle. Germline loops: CDR1 MNHEY, CDR2 SMNVEV (reference sequence). This receptor was taken from a woman aged 55-69 years who had recovered from COVID-19. Sequencing was done on a sample of PBMCs or T cells enriched from blood (not recorded which). The chain is built from TRBV27 and TRBJ1-1; D not certain. In nucleotides, the CDR3 is TGTGCCAGCAGGCGTTTACTCCGGGTTCTGAACACTGAAGCTTTCTTT. This sequence encodes CASRRLLRVLNTEAFF.